This is a list of T cell receptor beta chains from one sample in a study of CD8 T cells in Susac syndrome. TCRdb used MiXCR to reprocess the immunoSEQ multiplex PCR reads, holding one entry per CDR3 protein. Among 100,000 or so distinct CDR3 sequences listed, 95% were seen once. The sample consisted of CD8+ T cells from PBMCs. The receptors stem from a human donor with Susac syndrome. Each CDR3 is given with its conserved first and last residue. Fields, in order: clone size, V gene, J gene, CDR3 protein. The size of a clone is reported for some rows only, either as once, few or many, or as a class for expanded clones.

NA	TRBV4-2	TRBJ2-1	CASSQDSPAAVSSYNEQFF
NA	TRBV2	TRBJ2-3	CASSVERGRTDTQYF
NA	TRBV6-5	TRBJ1-3	CASSREQGWGNTIYF
NA	TRBV20-1	TRBJ2-3	CSANPPAGTDTQYF
NA	TRBV29-1	TRBJ2-1	CSVEPGQAYNEQFF
NA	TRBV7-9	TRBJ1-2	CASSHTQGVNYGYTF
NA	TRBV9	TRBJ2-2	CASSGLAGGLGDTGELFF
NA	TRBV29-1	TRBJ2-7	CSVQAGGRGEQYF
NA	TRBV3-1	TRBJ2-1	CASRPTSSSYNEQFF
NA	TRBV2	TRBJ2-5	CASTSGYGQTQYF
NA	TRBV20-1	TRBJ2-7	CSASRTGTSPYEQYF
NA	TRBV29-1	TRBJ2-5	CSVEGDTIGETQYF
NA	TRBV7-9	TRBJ2-5	CASRRESNIEETQYF
once	TRBV28	TRBJ2-1	CASSRLENEQFF
NA	TRBV18	TRBJ1-1	CASSSNRGEAFF
NA	TRBV15	TRBJ2-7	CATRNVGETFYEQYF
NA	TRBV20-1	TRBJ2-7	CSARNPTGEAYEQYF
NA	TRBV4-1	TRBJ2-4	CASSQGGLAKNIQYF
NA	TRBV3-1	TRBJ1-1	CASSSGHLGLYTEAFF
NA	TRBV29-1	TRBJ1-1	CSVPDGVGVTEAFF
once	TRBV7-9	TRBJ2-1	CASSPAHEQFF
NA	TRBV20-1	TRBJ2-3	CSARAADTQYF